A single T cell receptor beta chain is shown here with its context. This sample stems from a study of blood T cell repertoires in COVID-19. On the study more broadly: Samples of COVID-19 (acute and convalescent) were obtained from the United States, Italy and Spain. The analysed material was cDNA or gDNA that came from T cells, B-cell-depleted T cells, or PBMCs.

Per germline, CDR1 SEHNR and CDR2 FQNEAQ (reference sequence). Trimming shortened V by 5 bases and J by 0 bases, and 8 bases separated the two germline ends. The CDR3 consists of 13 residues. Study processing details: Counts of nucleated cells, estimated from reference gene primer amplification, were obtained. The table came from immunoSEQ multiplex PCR; TCRdb's copy has only in-frame clones and leaves some out. V, J and clone size were drawn from that table, and D and trimming were deduced from the DNA. The sample records 390,000 or so clones, almost 90% being singletons. This clonotype was obtained from a man younger than 35 with active or convalescent COVID-19. Sequencing input: peripheral blood. J is TRBJ2-7 and V is TRBV7-9; possibly TRBD1 for D (5 bases). CDR3 amino acids: CASSGANSYEQYF. CDR3 in DNA: TGTGCCAGCAGCGGGGCAAACTCCTACGAGCAGTACTTC.